These 21 T cell receptor beta chains were sequenced from one sample in a study of blood T cells in healthy people across ages (dated by TCRdb to the mid-2010s). Library method: 5' RACE. The listed sequencing device is Illumina HiSeq 2500. A second roughly 6 to 11 cycle PCR used a sample-barcoded 5' primer and a J-beta primer mix. TCRdb passed the public sequencing reads through fastp at Q25 and MiXCR, retaining productive beta sequences. A single entry per CDR3 protein holds the most common genes and DNA from its merged rows. This sample comprises around 990,000 distinct CDR3 sequences, under 40% of them detected only once. Of the sample, around 12% is held by the ten largest clones. Sequenced input: blood. These TCRs come from a man between 18 and 35 years old in good health.

The gene calls are TRBV7-7 and TRBJ2-1; 7 bases agree with TRBD1. CDR1 is SSHAT, CDR2 FNYEAQ, per germline (reference sequence). This CDR3 is 14 amino acids long. V lost 5 bases to trimming and J lost 1 base; unmatched junction nucleotides: 2. This chain's CDR3 is CASSTTGSYNEQFF. The DNA of the CDR3 is TGTGCCAGCAGCACGACAGGGTCCTACAATGAGCAGTTCTTC.

In regard to this clonotype: Because the CDR3's place on the DNA is in doubt, the DNA is left out and the CDR3 is given as listed by TCRdb. The chain uses TRBV11-2 and TRBJ1-2; TRBD1, as called in the table, went unchecked against the DNA. Germline V CDR1 and CDR2: SGHAT, FQNNGV. With termini counted, the CDR3 has 23 amino acids. The CDR3 spells CASSFLPGHSQQYFGEGSIGYTF.

This chain connects TRBV5-1 to TRBJ1-6, with D possibly being TRBD1 (5 bases). CDR1 SGHRS and CDR2 YFSETQ come from the germline V gene. The CDR3 is made up of 16 amino acids. Trimming took 4 bases from V and 6 from J, leaving 17 bases between them. CDR3: CASSGGTTDSNSPLHF. The DNA of the CDR3 is TGCGCCAGCAGCGGGGGGACCACAGACAGTAATTCACCCCTCCACTTT.

The rearrangement joins TRBV9 to TRBJ1-2; D call uncertain. This CDR3 is built from 14 residues. The V gene lost 4 bases and the J gene lost 2 bases, with 12 bases spanning the gap. CDR1 and CDR2 from the germline V gene are SGDLS and YYNGEE. The CDR3: CASSTRASNYGYTF. The CDR3 region has the DNA TGTGCCAGCAGCACGAGGGCCTCAAACTATGGCTACACCTTC.

The gene calls are TRBV7-9 and TRBJ1-2; D not certain. V shed 5 bases and J shed 4 bases, with 14 bases lying between them. The germline V gene has CDR1 SEHNR and CDR2 FQNEAQ (reference sequence). The CDR3 has 14 amino acids. As DNA, the CDR3 is TGTGCCAGCAGCCCGATATCCCAGCCCTATGGCTACACCTTC. Its protein product is CASSPISQPYGYTF.

The rearrangement uses TRBV7-2 and TRBJ1-1; D gene ambiguous. This CDR3 spans 14 amino acids. Trimming removed 5 bases from V and 3 bases from J, with 13 bases in between. CDR1 SGHTA and CDR2 FQGNSA come from the germline V gene. The CDR3 region is CASSVIYRDTEAFF. DNA of the CDR3: TGTGCCAGCAGCGTAATATATAGAGACACTGAAGCTTTCTTT.

The gene calls are TRBV20-1 and TRBJ1-1; D is perhaps TRBD1 (6 bases). Germline V lookup: CDR1 DFQATT, CDR2 SNEGSKA (reference sequence). The CDR3 runs 12 residues. The germline V and J ends were trimmed by 6 bases and 1 base, with 9 bases remaining between them. CDR3 sequence: CSAEGGNTEAFF. The CDR3 DNA reads TGCAGTGCCGAGGGGGGGAACACTGAAGCTTTCTTT.

The chain employs TRBV28 and TRBJ2-1, with 8 positions matching TRBD2. Unmatched junction bases numbered 6, after V lost 6 bases and J lost 2 bases. Looked up from germline, CDR1 is MDHEN and CDR2 is SYDVKM. The CDR3 sequence is 15 residues long. CDR3 sequence: CASSPAGETYNEQFF. As DNA, the CDR3 is TGTGCCAGCAGCCCAGCGGGGGAGACCTACAATGAGCAGTTCTTC.

A word on this clonotype: A clone one base away is much larger, so this may be a read error. The chain is built from TRBV25-1 and TRBJ2-5, with D unresolved. The CDR3 length is 12 residues. V shed 1 base and J shed 11 bases, with 11 bases lying between them. Germline CDR1 and CDR2: MGHDK and SYGVNS. CDR3 bases: TGTGCCAGCAGTGAATCCCGCCATGAGCAGTACTTC. This encodes CASSESRHEQYF.

This clonotype was detected once. The junction shows a germline mismatch at one end, possibly a read error. J is TRBJ2-7 and V is TRBV28; D may be TRBD1 or TRBD2 (5 bases each). Germline CDR1 is MDHEN and CDR2 is SYDVKM. The CDR3 has 15 amino acids. As DNA, the CDR3 is TGTGCCAGCAGGGGGACGACCCTAGTCTACAATGAGCAGTACTTT. It encodes CASRGTTLVYNEQYF.

There are a few counts of this clonotype. This chain connects TRBV4-1 to TRBJ2-3; TRBD2 matches 9 bases. Per germline, CDR1 MGHRA and CDR2 YSYEKL. V was pared by 4 bases and J by 5 bases, with 13 bases of the junction left unmatched. The length of the CDR3 is 17 residues. CDR3 sequence (DNA): TGCGCCAGCAGCCCGGATCCGACCCTAGCGGGGAAAGATACGCAGTATTTT. Translation: CASSPDPTLAGKDTQYF.

V and J are TRBV24-1 and TRBJ2-2, with a tentative D call TRBD2 (6 bases). The CDR3 is made up of 15 amino acids. Germline loops: CDR1 KGHDR, CDR2 SFDVKD. Between the trimmed V and J ends, which lost 4 bases and 5 bases, there was a span of 13 bases. The CDR3 DNA reads as TGTGCCACCAGTGAATCCCGACTAGTAACCGGGGAGCTGTTTTTT. Translated: CATSESRLVTGELFF.

V gene TRBV7-2 combines with J gene TRBJ2-7; no definite D call. CDR3 size: 15 residues. The germline V gene has CDR1 SGHTA and CDR2 FQGNSA. V lost 3 bases and J lost 2, with 14 bases in between. CDR3 residues: CASSFATASAYEQYF. CDR3 DNA sequence: TGTGCCAGCAGCTTCGCCACGGCGTCAGCCTACGAGCAGTACTTC. The variable domain in full, with the rest retrieved from reference TRBV7-2 and TRBJ2-7, is GAGVSQSPSNKVTEKGKDVELRCDPISGHTALYWYRQSLGQGLEFLIYFQGNSAPDKSGLPSDRFSAERTGGSVSTLTIQRTQQEDSAVYLCASSFATASAYEQYFGPGTRLTVT.

The chain links TRBV12-3 or TRBV12-4 to TRBJ2-7; D gene unclear. CDR3 length: 14 amino acids. Trimming pared 3 bases from V and 2 bases from J, leaving 11 bases between. CDR3 sequence (DNA): TGTGCCAGCAGTTTCCCCCCGAACGCCTACGAGCAGTACTTC. Encoded protein: CASSFPPNAYEQYF.

DNA of the CDR3: TGTGCCAGCAGTGAAACAGGAGCCTCTGGAAACACCATATATTTT. Its translation is CASSETGASGNTIYF. The chain has TRBV2 and TRBJ1-3; possibly TRBD1 for D (5 bases). From germline, CDR1 is SNHLY and CDR2 FYNNEI. The CDR3 loop spans 15 amino acids. V gave up 2 bases and J gave up 0 bases, with 8 bases separating them.

J is TRBJ1-2 and V is TRBV12-3 or TRBV12-4; 8 bases are shared with TRBD1. V lost 6 bases and J lost 7; bases outside the gene matches: 13. The CDR3 runs to 15 residues. The CDR3 DNA follows: TGTGCCAGCAGCCCCGCCGGACAGGGAAGGGCTGGCTACACCTTC. Translating gives CASSPAGQGRAGYTF.

This clonotype was detected only once. A much larger clone differs by one base, so this may be a read error. J is TRBJ1-1 and V is TRBV7-2; weak D call: TRBD1 (5 bases). The germline V gene encodes CDR1 SGHTA and CDR2 FQGNSA. This CDR3 region has 15 residues. For the CDR3, the DNA is TGTGCCAGCAGCTTTTTCCCCCAGGGTGGGACTGAAACTTTCTTT. Protein product: CASSFFPQGGTETFF. The variable domain in full, with the rest retrieved from reference TRBV7-2 and TRBJ1-1, is GAGVSQSPSNKVTEKGKDVELRCDPISGHTALYWYRQSLGQGLEFLIYFQGNSAPDKSGLPSDRFSAERTGGSVSTLTIQRTQQEDSAVYLCASSFFPQGGTETFFGQGTRLTVV.

This clonotype came up a few times. The rearrangement joins TRBV28 to TRBJ2-4; 7 bases match TRBD1. The CDR3 is 13 amino acids. Losses at the gene ends were 5 bases for V and 6 bases for J; bases not matched to a gene: 4. The V gene's germline CDR1 is MDHEN and CDR2 SYDVKM. The CDR3 DNA is TGTGCCAGCAGTGGACAGGTCGTAAACATTCAGTACTTC. Amino acid sequence: CASSGQVVNIQYF.

In regard to this clonotype: A read error likely explains this, since a far larger clone differs by one base. J is TRBJ2-3 and V is TRBV27; D unclear. This CDR3 region has 12 residues. The V gene's germline CDR1 is MNHEY and CDR2 SMNVEV (reference sequence). The CDR3 DNA reads as TGTGCCAACAGTTCCCGCACAGATACGCAGTATTTT. Amino acids: CANSSRTDTQYF.

This clonotype was seen only a few times. V is TRBV12-3 or TRBV12-4 and J is TRBJ2-5; a weak D match, TRBD2 (6 bases). This CDR3 region has 15 residues. Trimming removed 3 bases from V and 5 bases from J, with 16 bases in between. CDR3 residues: CASSFTATRAETQYF. In DNA, the CDR3 is TGTGCCAGCAGTTTCACCGCGACTAGGGCGGAGACCCAGTACTTC.

The chain uses TRBV20-1 and TRBJ1-2; D remains ambiguous. This CDR3 contains 14 residues. Between the trimmed V and J ends, which lost 5 bases and 6 bases, there was a span of 19 bases. Germline loops: CDR1 DFQATT, CDR2 SNEGSKA (reference sequence). CDR3 coding DNA: TGCAGTGCTCCACCTGGGCGGCCTGGAGATGGCTACACCTTC. As protein: CSAPPGRPGDGYTF.